The entry below describes one T cell receptor (beta chain). Sequenced by immunoSEQ multiplex PCR; TCRdb stores in-frame clones only, minus some. Among fewer than 85,000 clones listed, roughly 91% were seen once. This sample is part of a study of control samples from healthy donors and cancer patients. The CDR3 runs 16 residues. Trimming took 5 bases from V and 1 from J; bases not matched to a gene: 10. Germline V gene lookup returns CDR1 MDHEN and CDR2 SYDVKM. The sequenced material came from blood. The chain is built from TRBV28 and TRBJ1-2; 7 positions agree with TRBD1. This clonotype originated in a young man in good health. The CDR3 region has the DNA TGTGCCAGCAGTCCCGGGACAGACTCTTTTAACTATGGCTACACCTTC. Its protein is CASSPGTDSFNYGYTF.